A single sample gave rise to the 12 T cell receptor beta chains below, sequenced in a study of cytomegalovirus exposure and HLA in healthy donors. 60 Vbeta and 13 Jbeta primers were used in PCR. TCRdb's table, derived via immunoSEQ multiplex PCR, lists solely in-frame clones and lacks some. The sample records 100,000 to 150,000 clones, roughly four fifths being singletons. The sequenced sample was PBMCs. The receptors shown here come from a woman between 40 and 55 years old in good health and CMV-seropositive.

This clone was found once. V and J are TRBV11-2 and TRBJ2-3; 13 bases fit TRBD2. Trimming at V came to 5 bases and at J to 1 base, leaving 3 bases not matched to a gene. The CDR3 consists of 16 residues. CDR1 is SGHAT, CDR2 FQNNGV, per germline. The CDR3 sequence is CASSPGLAGGTDTQYF. The CDR3 DNA follows: TGTGCCAGCAGCCCCGGACTAGCGGGGGGCACAGATACGCAGTATTTT.

This clone has only a few counts. The V call is TRBV27, the J call TRBJ2-1, with a possible D match to TRBD2 (5 bases). The V gene lost 1 base and the J gene lost 9 bases, with 7 bases spanning the gap. The V gene's germline CDR1 is MNHEY and CDR2 SMNVEV (reference sequence). This CDR3 contains 12 residues. The CDR3 loop reads CASSLWSGEQFF. The CDR3 DNA reads as TGTGCCAGCAGTTTATGGAGCGGTGAGCAGTTCTTC.

This chain uses TRBV28 with TRBJ2-7, with D perhaps matching TRBD1 (7 bases). Germline-derived CDR1 and CDR2 are MDHEN and SYDVKM. The CDR3 length is 15 residues. V lost 4 bases and J lost 3, with 16 bases in between. The chain's CDR3 is CASSSAPRGVYEQYF. In nucleotides, the CDR3 is TGTGCCAGCAGTTCCGCTCCCAGGGGGGTCTACGAGCAGTACTTC.

Comment on this clone: One end of the junction is discordant with germline, which a read error may explain. In the same sample, other DNA sequences code for this CDR3. Written as DNA, the CDR3 is TGTGCTAGCATCCTAGGGACTGAGCCCTACGAGCAGTACTTC. Residues: CASILGTEPYEQYF. This sequence joins TRBV7-9 and TRBJ2-7, with D maybe TRBD2 (6 bases). The CDR3 has 14 residues. Germline-derived CDR1 and CDR2 are SEHNR and FQNEAQ (reference sequence).

The chain recombines TRBV5-1 with TRBJ2-4; possible D gene TRBD2, 5 bases. V was cut by 0 bases and J by 8 bases, with 9 bases left in between. The CDR3 runs 13 residues. CDR1 is SGHRS and CDR2 is YFSETQ in the germline V gene. The CDR3 is CASSLEPRDIQYF. CDR3 DNA: TGCGCCAGCAGCTTGGAACCGAGGGACATTCAGTACTTC.

This clone has more than one count but fewer than ten. In the same sample, other DNA sequences code for this CDR3. This rearrangement joins TRBV5-6 to TRBJ1-2, with 9 bases matching TRBD1. The V gene end was trimmed by 4 bases and the J gene end by 5 bases; junction bases not matched to a gene: 3. CDR1 is SGHDT, CDR2 YYEEEE, per germline. There are 13 residues in the CDR3. This CDR3 is CASSPGTGYGYTF. CDR3 DNA: TGTGCCAGCAGCCCCGGGACAGGGTATGGCTACACCTTC.

This clone has a single count. The chain couples TRBV10-2 to TRBJ1-6; no clear D. V shed 8 bases and J shed 13 bases, with 12 bases lying between them. Germline lookup yields CDR1 WSHSY and CDR2 SAAADI. The length of the CDR3 is 11 residues. The CDR3 DNA reads TGCGCCAGCCGATCTACGGGTCCCCTCCACTTT. This translates into CASRSTGPLHF.

The chain has TRBV10-3 and TRBJ2-6; perhaps TRBD2 as D (6 bases). There are 20 residues in the CDR3. Germline lookup yields CDR1 ENHRY and CDR2 SYGVKD. Deletions cut 6 bases from V and 4 bases from J, with 28 bases between. CDR3 region: CAIRNTGGAAKGMGANVLTF. The CDR3 DNA reads TGTGCCATCAGAAACACGGGCGGGGCGGCCAAGGGGATGGGGGCCAACGTCCTGACTTTC.

The chain combines TRBV28 with TRBJ2-7; 9 bases fit TRBD1. Looked up from germline, CDR1 is MDHEN and CDR2 is SYDVKM. V gave up 4 bases and J gave up 2 bases; unmatched junction bases: 6. The CDR3 length is 15 residues. The CDR3 region is CASSSGTGMTYEQYF. The CDR3 nucleotides are TGTGCCAGCAGTTCGGGGACAGGGATGACCTACGAGCAGTACTTC.

V usage is TRBV18 and J usage is TRBJ2-3; 9 positions match TRBD1. V shed 5 bases and J 2 bases; nucleotides not matched to a gene: 8. Germline V gives CDR1 KGHSH, CDR2 LQKENI. The CDR3 contains 16 residues. This chain's CDR3 is CASSSLGTGNTDTQYF. CDR3 nucleotide sequence: TGTGCCAGCTCATCCTTAGGGACAGGGAACACAGATACGCAGTATTTT.

This sequence joins TRBV6-4 and TRBJ2-5, with D possibly matching TRBD1 (5 bases). V lost 5 bases, J lost 5 bases, and 12 bases lay in between. CDR3 size: 13 residues. Germline values: CDR1 MRHNA, CDR2 SNTAGT. For the CDR3, the DNA is TGTGCCAGCAGTAGAACCCCAGGGGAGACCCAGTACTTC. Protein sequence: CASSRTPGETQYF.

V and J are TRBV28 and TRBJ1-2; 7 nucleotides line up with TRBD1. Germline V gene lookup returns CDR1 MDHEN and CDR2 SYDVKM. The CDR3 contains 15 residues. V lost 5 bases and J lost 4; bases outside the gene matches: 10. CDR3: CASSPRTGRAYGYTF. The CDR3 DNA sequence: TGTGCCAGCAGTCCCAGGACAGGTCGTGCCTATGGCTACACCTTC.